The 3 T cell receptor beta chains presented below share a single source sample, sequenced in a study of beta chain features in type 1 diabetes. Their cognate antigens are unknown. Overall study results and limits: Moderate yet significant TCRB CDR3 shortening was seen in Type 1 diabetes patients in all four CD4+ subsets.

What was sequenced were expressed TCRB transcripts, since all of the isolated RNA had been reverse transcribed. Here immunoSEQ multiplex PCR was the method, and the copy in TCRdb shows in-frame clones only, minus some. Here the sample spans 350,000 to 400,000 clones, about 12% being singletons. Sequencing was done on a sample of naive CD4+ T cells from blood. Source of these receptors: a woman under 30 with type 1 diabetes.

This clone was detected only a few times. The rearrangement links TRBV29-1 to TRBJ2-1; 12 bases fit TRBD2. The length of the CDR3 is 15 residues. The junction had 11 bases not matched to a gene; V was cut back by 7 bases and J by 7 bases. Germline CDR1 is SQVTM and CDR2 is ANQGSEA. Here the CDR3 reads CSAEGLAGGRNEQFF. The DNA for the CDR3 is TGCAGCGCCGAGGGGCTAGCGGGAGGGCGGAATGAGCAGTTCTTC.

In this sample, this clone turned up a few times. V is TRBV5-1 and J is TRBJ1-1; D gene ambiguous. The CDR3 loop spans 14 amino acids. The V gene's germline CDR1 is SGHRS and CDR2 YFSETQ. The V gene lost 4 bases and the J gene lost 1 base, with 11 bases spanning the gap. The CDR3 sequence is CASSPGSGNTEAFF. CDR3 nucleotides: TGCGCCAGCAGCCCTGGGAGCGGGAACACTGAAGCTTTCTTT.

The J gene is TRBJ1-1, the V gene TRBV25-1, with a weak D call TRBD1 (6 bases). In germline, CDR1 is MGHDK, CDR2 SYGVNS. This CDR3 contains 12 residues. Trimming removed 10 bases at V and 10 bases at J, with 19 bases between. The CDR3, as DNA: TGTGCCACCACAGGGTTAGGGGTTGGAGCTTTCTTT. Protein: CATTGLGVGAFF.